Following are 17 T cell receptor beta chains from one sample sequenced in a study of blood T cell repertoires in COVID-19. TCRdb's table, derived via immunoSEQ multiplex PCR, lists solely in-frame clones and lacks some. Of 250,000 to 300,000 clones listed, roughly 88% are singletons. Sequenced input: PBMCs or T cells enriched from blood (not recorded which). These receptors were obtained from a woman aged 45-65 years who had recovered from COVID-19.

V is TRBV5-5 and J is TRBJ2-5; D gene uncertain. CDR1 SGHKS and CDR2 YYEKEE come from the germline V gene (reference sequence). Trimming stripped 1 base from V and 5 bases from J, with 9 bases between. The CDR3 is made up of 13 amino acids. The CDR3 here is CASSLNVRETQYF. The CDR3 DNA is TGTGCCAGCAGCTTGAACGTCAGGGAGACCCAGTACTTC.

The chain recombines TRBV5-1 with TRBJ2-7, with unresolved D. CDR1 is SGHRS, CDR2 YFSETQ, per germline. The V gene lost 0 bases and the J gene lost 2 bases, with 12 bases spanning the gap. The CDR3 is 15 residues long. CDR3 nucleotides: TGCGCCAGCAGCTTGGATCGGTTCGAACCCTACGAGCAGTACTTC. It codes for CASSLDRFEPYEQYF.

In its sample, this clone was seen once. The chain employs TRBV4-2 and TRBJ2-2; possibly TRBD2 for D (5 bases). Trimming removed 0 bases at V and 0 bases at J, with 14 bases between. CDR1 and CDR2 from the germline V gene are LGHNA and YNFKEQ. This CDR3 has 18 residues. The CDR3 bases are TGTGCCAGCAGCCAAGAGGTGCTAGCACCGGCGAACACCGGGGAGCTGTTTTTT. Amino acids: CASSQEVLAPANTGELFF.

V is TRBV9 and J is TRBJ1-6, with TRBD1 as a possible D gene (6 bases). The CDR3 sequence is 17 residues long. Germline V gives CDR1 SGDLS, CDR2 YYNGEE. V was clipped by 4 bases and J by 6 bases, with 20 bases between them. CDR3 in DNA: TGTGCCAGCAGCTCACATTCGACAGGCCCTGCTAATTCACCCCTCCACTTT. Protein: CASSSHSTGPANSPLHF.

The CDR3 region has the DNA TGTGCCAGCAGTCCTAGTCCCAACTCCGATACGCAGTATTTT. The encoded protein is CASSPSPNSDTQYF. The chain has TRBV27 and TRBJ2-3; D unresolved. Trimming left V 5 bases short and J 6 bases short, with 15 bases between. The CDR3 loop spans 14 amino acids. Germline assignment: CDR1 MNHEY and CDR2 SMNVEV (reference sequence).

The chain combines TRBV5-1 with TRBJ2-5, with D possibly being TRBD1 (5 bases). Looked up from germline, CDR1 is SGHRS and CDR2 is YFSETQ. The CDR3 is 14 amino acids. Trimming pared 5 bases from V and 5 bases from J, leaving 16 bases between. The CDR3 DNA follows: TGCGCCAGCAGACTTCTCGACAGTGACGAGACCCAGTACTTC. Amino acids: CASRLLDSDETQYF.

Concerning this clone itself: Other DNA sequences in this specimen translate into the identical CDR3. The gene calls are TRBV5-1 and TRBJ1-1, with D possibly being TRBD1 (6 bases). The CDR3 contains 14 residues. Per germline, CDR1 SGHRS and CDR2 YFSETQ. Trimming shortened V by 0 bases and J by 5 bases, and 11 bases separated the two germline ends. CDR3 sequence (DNA): TGCGCCAGCAGCTTGGGGGGGCGCGATACTGAAGCTTTCTTT. Amino acids: CASSLGGRDTEAFF.

The chain couples TRBV14 to TRBJ2-3; 8 bases map to TRBD1. CDR3 length equals 17 residues. CDR1 is SGHDN and CDR2 is FVKESK in the germline V gene. V dropped 1 base and J dropped 0; count of bases not matched to a gene: 6. In DNA, the CDR3 is TGTGCCAGCAGCCAAGGGACAGGGACCTATAGCACAGATACGCAGTATTTT. Translation: CASSQGTGTYSTDTQYF.

The V call is TRBV14, the J call TRBJ2-5, with D perhaps TRBD2 (6 bases). Germline-derived CDR1 and CDR2 are SGHDN and FVKESK. The length of the CDR3 is 17 residues. Deletions cut 2 bases from V and 4 bases from J, with 20 bases between. Here the CDR3 DNA reads TGTGCCAGCAGCCAAAGATTAATAGTGGGGGGTCGAGAGACCCAGTACTTC. Translated: CASSQRLIVGGRETQYF.

The chain employs TRBV5-5 and TRBJ1-4; D may be TRBD1 (6 bases). Trimming removed 0 bases from V and 8 bases from J, with 17 bases in between. Germline lookup yields CDR1 SGHKS and CDR2 YYEKEE (reference sequence). The CDR3 is 16 residues long. The CDR3 loop reads CASSLESNRVGEKLFF. The CDR3 DNA reads TGTGCCAGCAGCTTGGAGTCCAACAGGGTAGGCGAAAAACTGTTTTTT.

V usage is TRBV28 and J usage is TRBJ1-2; 10 bases line up with TRBD1. The length of the CDR3 is 17 residues. V shed 0 bases, J shed 4 bases, and the junction held 8 bases outside the gene matches. CDR1 is MDHEN, CDR2 SYDVKM, per germline. CDR3 sequence: CASSLWTGGNHLYGYTF. DNA of the CDR3: TGTGCCAGCAGTTTATGGACAGGGGGCAACCACCTCTATGGCTACACCTTC.

With regard to this clone: One junction end disagrees with the germline gene, perhaps due to a read error. V gene TRBV28 combines with J gene TRBJ2-7; the D is unclear. CDR3 length: 13 residues. Germline values: CDR1 MDHEN, CDR2 SYDVKM. In DNA, the CDR3 is TGTGCCAGCAGTATCCGCGGCCGTGCTCTGTCGGACTTC. It encodes CASSIRGRALSDF.

V usage is TRBV12-5 and J usage is TRBJ2-1; 9 bases are a match to TRBD2. This CDR3 region has 23 residues. V was pared by 4 bases and J by 0 bases, with 25 bases of the junction left unmatched. The germline V gene encodes CDR1 LGHNT and CDR2 FRNRAP. The CDR3 region is CASGSSWGSGLLAGASSYNEQFF. The CDR3, as DNA: TGTGCTAGTGGTTCCTCGTGGGGGAGTGGATTATTAGCGGGAGCCAGCTCCTACAATGAGCAGTTCTTC. The whole variable domain, remainder taken from reference TRBV12-5 and TRBJ2-1, is DARVTQTPRHKVTEMGQEVTMRCQPILGHNTVFWYRQTMMQGLELLAYFRNRAPLDDSGMPKDRFSAEMPDATLATLKIQPSEPRDSAVYFCASGSSWGSGLLAGASSYNEQFFGPGTRLTVL.

V usage is TRBV6-1 and J usage is TRBJ2-1, with 11 positions matching TRBD2. This CDR3 is built from 14 residues. Germline lookup yields CDR1 MNHNS and CDR2 SASEGT. The ends lost 3 bases at V and 8 bases at J; junction bases unmatched: 3. DNA of the CDR3: TGTGCCAGCAGTGATTCTAGCGGGAGGCATGAGCAGTTCTTC. Protein: CASSDSSGRHEQFF.

The chain joins TRBV3-1 (or the pseudogene TRBV3-2) to TRBJ2-2; 9 bases are a match to TRBD1. V shed 1 base and J 5 bases; nucleotides not matched to a gene: 5. CDR1 and CDR2 (germline): LGHDT, YNNKEL (reference sequence). The CDR3 is 16 amino acids. The CDR3 spells CASSQGWDRVTGELFF. CDR3 in DNA: TGTGCCAGCAGCCAAGGATGGGACAGGGTTACCGGGGAGCTGTTTTTT.

This clone came up once. The chain links TRBV5-1 to TRBJ2-3; a possible D gene is TRBD1 (6 bases). Trimming left V 0 bases short and J 5 bases short, with 10 bases between. This CDR3 spans 14 amino acids. CDR1 and CDR2 from the germline V gene are SGHRS and YFSETQ. Here the CDR3 reads CASSLGRGKDTQYF. For the CDR3, the DNA is TGCGCCAGCAGCTTGGGCAGGGGTAAAGATACGCAGTATTTT. Full variable domain (rest looked up from reference TRBV5-1 and TRBJ2-3): KAGVTQTPRYLIKTRGQQVTLSCSPISGHRSVSWYQQTPGQGLQFLFEYFSETQRNKGNFPGRFSGRQFSNSRSEMNVSTLELGDSALYLCASSLGRGKDTQYFGPGTRLTVL.

The CDR3 protein is CASSLEDGTGMSETQYF. Here the CDR3 DNA reads TGTGCCAGCAGCTTAGAGGATGGGACAGGAATGTCAGAGACCCAGTACTTC. V and J are TRBV7-8 and TRBJ2-5, with 8 bases that match TRBD1. The germline CDR1 and CDR2 sequences are SGHVS and FQNEAQ. J gave up 4 bases and V 1 base, and 11 bases lay outside the gene matches. This CDR3 has 17 amino acids.